The rows below give T cell receptor beta chains drawn from one sample of a study of blood T cell repertoires in COVID-19. Only in-frame clones appear in the TCRdb table, and some are missing; sequencing was by immunoSEQ multiplex PCR. The sample lists 200,000 to 300,000 clones; over 75% were seen once. The sequenced sample consisted of PBMCs or T cells enriched from blood (not recorded which). These receptors were obtained from a woman in her thirties or forties who had been exposed to COVID-19. Each CDR3 is given with its conserved first and last residue. A D gene is named only where the DNA matches it firmly. The size entry is marked missing in some rows and otherwise reads once, few, many or a size class.

D gene: -; J gene: TRBJ1-2; V gene: TRBV11-3; clone size: -; CDR3 protein: CASSLESGAPPRLEGYTF; CDR3 DNA: TGTGCCAGCAGCTTAGAATCAGGGGCACCCCCTCGGCTTGAGGGCTACACCTTC
D gene: TRBD1; J gene: TRBJ1-1; V gene: TRBV7-9; clone size: -; CDR3 protein: CASSAEQGATEAFF; CDR3 DNA: TGTGCCAGCAGCGCTGAACAGGGGGCCACTGAAGCTTTCTTT
D gene: -; J gene: TRBJ1-2; V gene: TRBV7-2; clone size: once; CDR3 protein: CASTLGRRGADYGYTF; CDR3 DNA: TGTGCCAGCACCCTAGGGCGGCGCGGGGCGGACTATGGCTACACCTTC
D gene: -; J gene: TRBJ2-3; V gene: TRBV5-1; clone size: -; CDR3 protein: CASSGMGPPSSSTDTQYF; CDR3 DNA: TGCGCCAGCAGCGGGATGGGGCCTCCGTCTTCTAGCACAGATACGCAGTATTTT
D gene: -; J gene: TRBJ2-2; V gene: TRBV7-3; clone size: few; CDR3 protein: CASSSTGTNTGELFF; CDR3 DNA: TGTGCCAGCAGCTCGACAGGGACTAACACCGGGGAGCTGTTTTTT
D gene: -; J gene: TRBJ2-1; V gene: TRBV30; clone size: -; CDR3 protein: CAWSVPGAPYNEQFF; CDR3 DNA: TGTGCCTGGAGTGTACCAGGGGCCCCTTACAATGAGCAGTTCTTC
D gene: TRBD1; J gene: TRBJ2-2; V gene: TRBV5-4; clone size: -; CDR3 protein: CASSLDRVVPGELFF; CDR3 DNA: TGTGCCAGCAGCCTGGACAGGGTGGTCCCCGGGGAGCTGTTTTTT
D gene: -; J gene: TRBJ2-1; V gene: TRBV15; clone size: -; CDR3 protein: CATSVTGTYNEQFF; CDR3 DNA: TGTGCCACCAGCGTAACCGGGACATACAATGAGCAGTTCTTC
D gene: -; J gene: TRBJ1-1; V gene: TRBV27; clone size: -; CDR3 protein: CASSPDVTFGSRHTEAFF; CDR3 DNA: TGTGCCAGCAGTCCCGATGTGACTTTTGGGTCCCGGCACACTGAAGCTTTCTTT
D gene: TRBD2; J gene: TRBJ2-2; V gene: TRBV7-2; clone size: -; CDR3 protein: CASSPWRGGTGELFF; CDR3 DNA: TGTGCCAGCAGCCCTTGGCGGGGGGGCACCGGGGAGCTGTTTTTT
D gene: -; J gene: TRBJ1-1; V gene: TRBV3-1/TRBV3-2; clone size: -; CDR3 protein: CASSQRRQMNTEAFF; CDR3 DNA: TGTGCCAGCAGTCAACGGCGACAGATGAACACTGAAGCTTTCTTT
D gene: -; J gene: TRBJ1-5; V gene: TRBV12-3/TRBV12-4; clone size: -; CDR3 protein: CASSLGGQPQHF; CDR3 DNA: TGTGCCAGCAGTTTAGGCGGTCAGCCCCAGCATTTT
D gene: -; J gene: TRBJ2-2; V gene: TRBV4-2; clone size: -; CDR3 protein: CASSQELGSGTGELFF; CDR3 DNA: TGTGCCAGCAGCCAAGAACTAGGATCAGGAACCGGGGAGCTGTTTTTT
D gene: -; J gene: TRBJ1-2; V gene: TRBV30; clone size: -; CDR3 protein: CAWSPDILTANYGYTF; CDR3 DNA: TGTGCCTGGAGTCCAGATATCCTTACAGCTAACTATGGCTACACCTTC
D gene: -; J gene: TRBJ1-1; V gene: TRBV2; clone size: -; CDR3 protein: CASRRTQALTEAFF; CDR3 DNA: TGTGCCAGCAGGAGGACACAAGCCCTCACTGAAGCTTTCTTT
D gene: -; J gene: TRBJ1-2; V gene: TRBV19; clone size: -; CDR3 protein: CASERTAANYGYTF; CDR3 DNA: TGTGCCAGTGAAAGGACAGCAGCTAACTATGGCTACACCTTC
D gene: TRBD1; J gene: TRBJ2-1; V gene: TRBV24-1; clone size: -; CDR3 protein: CATSDPTGATYNEQFF; CDR3 DNA: TGTGCCACCAGTGACCCGACAGGGGCCACCTACAATGAGCAGTTCTTC
D gene: TRBD2; J gene: TRBJ2-3; V gene: TRBV6-1; clone size: -; CDR3 protein: CASSEASGRATDTQYF; CDR3 DNA: TGTGCCAGCAGTGAAGCTAGCGGGAGGGCGACAGATACGCAGTATTTT
D gene: TRBD1; J gene: TRBJ2-5; V gene: TRBV7-2; clone size: -; CDR3 protein: CASSLTRDRESETQYF; CDR3 DNA: TGTGCCAGCAGCTTAACCCGGGACAGGGAGTCAGAGACCCAGTACTTC
D gene: TRBD1; J gene: TRBJ2-2; V gene: TRBV5-1; clone size: -; CDR3 protein: CASSFSGTGAGELFF; CDR3 DNA: TGCGCCAGCAGCTTTTCTGGGACAGGGGCCGGGGAGCTGTTTTTT
D gene: -; J gene: TRBJ2-5; V gene: TRBV24-1; clone size: -; CDR3 protein: CATSAYRGSETQYF; CDR3 DNA: TGTGCCACCAGTGCGTATCGGGGTTCTGAGACCCAGTACTTC
D gene: -; J gene: TRBJ2-2; V gene: TRBV24-1; clone size: -; CDR3 protein: CATRDGGSTGELFF; CDR3 DNA: TGTGCCACCAGAGACGGGGGAAGCACCGGGGAGCTGTTTTTT
D gene: TRBD1; J gene: TRBJ1-4; V gene: TRBV15; clone size: -; CDR3 protein: CATSSATGESEKLFF; CDR3 DNA: TGTGCCACCAGCTCCGCGACAGGGGAGAGTGAAAAACTGTTTTTT
D gene: -; J gene: TRBJ1-5; V gene: TRBV4-1; clone size: -; CDR3 protein: CASSQDGQGNQPQHF; CDR3 DNA: TGCGCCAGCAGCCAAGATGGTCAGGGCAATCAGCCCCAGCATTTT
D gene: -; J gene: TRBJ2-5; V gene: TRBV18; clone size: -; CDR3 protein: CASSPPGLQETQYF; CDR3 DNA: TGTGCCAGCTCACCCCCAGGGCTCCAAGAGACCCAGTACTTC
D gene: -; J gene: TRBJ2-6; V gene: TRBV18; clone size: -; CDR3 protein: CASSPPRTPSGANVLTF; CDR3 DNA: TGTGCCAGCTCACCCCCGCGTACCCCCTCTGGGGCCAACGTCCTGACTTTC
D gene: -; J gene: TRBJ2-7; V gene: TRBV4-3; clone size: -; CDR3 protein: CASSRNLGQTYEQYF; CDR3 DNA: TGCGCCAGCAGCCGGAACCTCGGACAGACCTACGAGCAGTACTTC
D gene: TRBD2; J gene: TRBJ2-1; V gene: TRBV30; clone size: -; CDR3 protein: CAWSVNPAGQFF; CDR3 DNA: TGTGCCTGGAGTGTAAATCCAGCGGGGCAATTCTTC